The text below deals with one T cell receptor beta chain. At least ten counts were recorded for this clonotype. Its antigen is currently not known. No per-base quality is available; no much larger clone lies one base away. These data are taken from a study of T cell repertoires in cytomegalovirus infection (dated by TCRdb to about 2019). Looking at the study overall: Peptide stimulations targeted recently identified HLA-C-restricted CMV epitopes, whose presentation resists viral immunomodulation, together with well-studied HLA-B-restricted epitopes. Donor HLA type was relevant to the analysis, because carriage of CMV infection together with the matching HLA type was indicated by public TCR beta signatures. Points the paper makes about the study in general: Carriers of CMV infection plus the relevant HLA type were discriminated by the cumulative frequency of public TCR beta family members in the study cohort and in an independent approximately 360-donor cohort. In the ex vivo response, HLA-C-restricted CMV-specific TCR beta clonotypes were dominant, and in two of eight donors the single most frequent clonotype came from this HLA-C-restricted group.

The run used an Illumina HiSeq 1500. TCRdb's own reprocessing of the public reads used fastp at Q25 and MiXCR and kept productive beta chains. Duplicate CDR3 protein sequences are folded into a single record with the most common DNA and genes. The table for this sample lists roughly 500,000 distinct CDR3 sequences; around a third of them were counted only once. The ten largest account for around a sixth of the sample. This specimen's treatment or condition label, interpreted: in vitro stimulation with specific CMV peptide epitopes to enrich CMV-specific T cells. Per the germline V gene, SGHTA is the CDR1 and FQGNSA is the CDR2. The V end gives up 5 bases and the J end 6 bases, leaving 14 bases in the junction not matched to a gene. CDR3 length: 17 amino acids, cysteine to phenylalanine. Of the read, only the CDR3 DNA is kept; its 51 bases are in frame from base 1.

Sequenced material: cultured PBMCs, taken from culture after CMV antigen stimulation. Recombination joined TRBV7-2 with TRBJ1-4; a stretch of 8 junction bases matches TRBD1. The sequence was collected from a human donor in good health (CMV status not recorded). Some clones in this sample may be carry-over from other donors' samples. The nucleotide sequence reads TGTGCCAGCAGCCCCCGACAGGGGCCGGGACTTGATGAAAAACTGTTTTTT. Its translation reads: CASSPRQGPGLDEKLFF.